This TCR beta chain was documented in a study of CDR3 diversity in severe acne. TCRdb processed the PCR reads anew with MiXCR; each CDR3 protein has one entry. The sample carries more than 85,000 distinct CDR3 sequences, approximately 52% recorded once. The source of this sequence is a male donor in good health, serving as a control. Material: blood.

The chain's CDR3 is CASSAQGNEQYF. The CDR3 bases are TGTGCCAGCAGTGCTCAGGGGAACGAGCAGTACTTC. The V gene is TRBV28, the J gene TRBJ2-7; D may be TRBD1 (6 bases). Germline V gene data show CDR1 as MDHEN and CDR2 as SYDVKM. This CDR3 has 12 residues. Trimming pared 5 bases from V and 5 bases from J, leaving 10 bases between.